This TCR beta chain was captured in a study of early T cells in non-severe SARS-CoV-2 infection. Study information: It was bulk RNA from unsorted whole blood that was sequenced, and the chains were unpaired.

In germline, CDR1 is DFQATT, CDR2 SNEGSKA (reference sequence). The CDR3 runs to 15 residues. V lost 5 bases, J lost 4 bases, and 21 bases lay in between. This clonotype has at least ten counts. TCRdb analysed the 5' RACE reads with MiXCR anew, one entry per CDR3 protein. The sample has some 98,000 distinct CDR3 sequences, approximately 9.9% seen once. This chain connects TRBV20-1 to TRBJ2-7; D possibly matches TRBD1 or TRBD2 (7 bases each). What was sequenced was whole blood. This clonotype originated in an adult who was a healthcare worker with PCR-confirmed SARS-CoV-2 infection or an uninfected control (not recorded which). This CDR3 is CSAHPGEGAKYEQYF. The DNA for the CDR3 is TGCAGTGCTCACCCCGGGGAGGGGGCCAAGTACGAGCAGTACTTC.